A selection of T cell receptor beta chains follows, all from one sample in a study of T cell responses to AZD1222 COVID-19 vaccine. Method: immunoSEQ multiplex PCR; TCRdb's copy keeps in-frame clones and lacks some. The table includes around 170,000 clones, roughly 90% detected once. Sequencing used peripheral blood, obtained on day 0 of AZD1222 vaccination. The receptor set was obtained from an adult in good health. Both conserved end residues are part of each CDR3. The order of the fields is V gene, clone size, J gene, D gene, CDR3 protein, CDR3 DNA. The D gene is left open where the match is weak. Size is omitted from some rows. Given values are once, few, many or a class for expanded clones.

v_gene: TRBV4-3; abundance: once; j_gene: TRBJ2-5; d_gene: NA; CDR3aa: CASSQELQARSQYF; CDR3nt: TGCGCCAGCAGCCAAGAGTTACAGGCCAGGTCCCAGTACTTC
v_gene: TRBV27; abundance: NA; j_gene: TRBJ2-3; d_gene: TRBD2; CDR3aa: CASSAGTRVLTDTQYF; CDR3nt: TGTGCCAGCAGTGCAGGGACTAGAGTTCTCACAGATACGCAGTATTTT
v_gene: TRBV19; abundance: NA; j_gene: TRBJ2-7; d_gene: NA; CDR3aa: CASSSRITSSYEQYF; CDR3nt: TGTGCCAGTAGTTCTCGGATTACCAGCTCCTACGAGCAGTACTTC
v_gene: TRBV28; abundance: few; j_gene: TRBJ1-2; d_gene: NA; CDR3aa: CASSFVREVRSGYTF; CDR3nt: TGTGCCAGCAGTTTTGTCAGGGAGGTTAGGAGTGGCTACACCTTC
v_gene: TRBV5-4; abundance: once; j_gene: TRBJ2-2; d_gene: NA; CDR3aa: CASSLEGFGELFF; CDR3nt: TGTGCCAGCAGCTTGGAAGGTTTCGGGGAGCTGTTTTTT
v_gene: TRBV6-2/TRBV6-3; abundance: NA; j_gene: TRBJ2-5; d_gene: TRBD2; CDR3aa: CASSYSLRLAGGVFVEETQYF; CDR3nt: TGTGCCAGCAGTTACTCTCTAAGACTAGCGGGGGGGGTTTTTGTGGAAGAGACCCAGTACTTC
v_gene: TRBV27; abundance: NA; j_gene: TRBJ2-3; d_gene: NA; CDR3aa: CASSFRRGHTDTQYF; CDR3nt: TGTGCCAGCAGCTTCCGTAGGGGTCACACAGATACGCAGTATTTT
v_gene: TRBV6-4; abundance: NA; j_gene: TRBJ2-3; d_gene: TRBD2; CDR3aa: CASSKTSGSTDTQYF; CDR3nt: TGTGCCAGCAGTAAGACTAGCGGTAGCACAGATACGCAGTATTTT
v_gene: TRBV16; abundance: NA; j_gene: TRBJ2-7; d_gene: NA; CDR3aa: CASSQSGGESSYEQYF; CDR3nt: TGTGCCAGCAGCCAATCGGGCGGGGAGAGCTCCTACGAGCAGTACTTC
v_gene: TRBV11-2; abundance: NA; j_gene: TRBJ1-1; d_gene: NA; CDR3aa: CASSFNGGNTEAFF; CDR3nt: TGTGCCAGCAGCTTTAATGGGGGGAACACTGAAGCTTTCTTT
v_gene: TRBV5-1; abundance: NA; j_gene: TRBJ2-7; d_gene: TRBD1; CDR3aa: CASSNWTGSYEQYF; CDR3nt: TGCGCCAGCAGCAACTGGACAGGGTCCTACGAGCAGTACTTC
v_gene: TRBV25-1; abundance: NA; j_gene: TRBJ2-1; d_gene: NA; CDR3aa: CASSRGARNEQFF; CDR3nt: TGTGCCAGCAGTCGGGGGGCGAGAAATGAGCAGTTCTTC
v_gene: TRBV18; abundance: once; j_gene: TRBJ2-7; d_gene: NA; CDR3aa: CASSLAQGYEQYF; CDR3nt: TGTGCCAGCTCACTAGCGCAGGGCTACGAGCAGTACTTC
v_gene: TRBV27; abundance: NA; j_gene: TRBJ1-4; d_gene: NA; CDR3aa: CASSLQGLVGEKLFF; CDR3nt: TGTGCCAGCAGTCTCCAGGGACTTGTGGGTGAAAAACTGTTTTTT
v_gene: TRBV21-1; abundance: NA; j_gene: TRBJ1-1; d_gene: NA; CDR3aa: CASSKEVPQGKGPVNTEAFF; CDR3nt: TGTGCCAGCAGCAAAGAAGTCCCCCAAGGCAAAGGGCCCGTGAACACTGAAGCTTTCTTT
v_gene: TRBV18; abundance: NA; j_gene: TRBJ1-6; d_gene: NA; CDR3aa: CASSIYSSPGDSPLHF; CDR3nt: TGTGCCAGCTCAATATACAGTTCCCCCGGGGATTCACCCCTCCACTTT
v_gene: TRBV5-1; abundance: once; j_gene: TRBJ2-7; d_gene: TRBD2; CDR3aa: CASSKETSGRASPYEQYF; CDR3nt: TGCGCCAGCAGCAAGGAGACTAGCGGGAGGGCCTCCCCCTACGAGCAGTACTTC
v_gene: TRBV28; abundance: once; j_gene: TRBJ1-5; d_gene: TRBD1; CDR3aa: CASSPRQGRGNQPQHF; CDR3nt: TGTGCCAGCAGCCCACGACAGGGACGAGGCAATCAGCCCCAGCATTTT
v_gene: TRBV2; abundance: once; j_gene: TRBJ2-1; d_gene: NA; CDR3aa: CASSEWGSLDQVKFF; CDR3nt: TGTGCCAGCAGTGAATGGGGGAGCTTGGACCAAGTTAAGTTCTTC
v_gene: TRBV18; abundance: NA; j_gene: TRBJ1-4; d_gene: TRBD1; CDR3aa: CASSPTGTGNEKLFF; CDR3nt: TGTGCCAGCTCACCTACCGGGACAGGGAATGAAAAACTGTTTTTT
v_gene: TRBV12-3/TRBV12-4; abundance: once; j_gene: TRBJ2-1; d_gene: TRBD2; CDR3aa: CASSPGLYNEQFF; CDR3nt: TGTGCCAGCTCCCCGGGACTATACAATGAGCAGTTCTTC
v_gene: TRBV5-5; abundance: NA; j_gene: TRBJ1-4; d_gene: NA; CDR3aa: CASSLVTEVNEKLFF; CDR3nt: TGTGCCAGCAGCTTGGTAACAGAGGTCAATGAAAAACTGTTTTTT
v_gene: TRBV4-2; abundance: NA; j_gene: TRBJ1-2; d_gene: TRBD1; CDR3aa: CASSQDGGVTGGSYGYTF; CDR3nt: TGTGCCAGCAGCCAAGATGGGGGTGTGACAGGGGGTTCTTATGGCTACACCTTC
v_gene: TRBV7-2; abundance: NA; j_gene: TRBJ1-2; d_gene: TRBD1; CDR3aa: CASSWDGTENYGYTF; CDR3nt: TGTGCCAGCAGTTGGGACGGGACAGAGAACTATGGCTACACCTTC
v_gene: TRBV7-2; abundance: few; j_gene: TRBJ2-3; d_gene: TRBD2; CDR3aa: CASNKLAGGPDTQYF; CDR3nt: TGTGCCAGCAACAAATTAGCGGGGGGCCCAGATACGCAGTATTTT
v_gene: TRBV6-5; abundance: NA; j_gene: TRBJ1-4; d_gene: TRBD1; CDR3aa: CASSGQVNEKLFF; CDR3nt: TGTGCCAGCAGCGGACAGGTTAATGAAAAACTGTTTTTT
v_gene: TRBV13; abundance: NA; j_gene: TRBJ2-3; d_gene: NA; CDR3aa: CASSLLTDTQYF; CDR3nt: TGTGCCAGCAGCCTACTCACAGATACGCAGTATTTT
v_gene: TRBV4-1; abundance: NA; j_gene: TRBJ2-7; d_gene: NA; CDR3aa: CASSQEIGVTRYYEQYF; CDR3nt: TGCGCCAGCAGCCAAGAAATTGGCGTCACACGGTACTACGAGCAGTACTTC
v_gene: TRBV2; abundance: NA; j_gene: TRBJ1-4; d_gene: NA; CDR3aa: CASARGGEKLFF; CDR3nt: TGTGCCAGCGCGAGGGGAGGAGAAAAACTGTTTTTT
v_gene: TRBV7-8; abundance: NA; j_gene: TRBJ2-1; d_gene: TRBD2; CDR3aa: CASSIISSGIRNEQFF; CDR3nt: TGTGCCAGCAGCATAATTTCTAGCGGGATAAGGAATGAGCAGTTCTTC
v_gene: TRBV5-1; abundance: NA; j_gene: TRBJ1-1; d_gene: NA; CDR3aa: CASSLGLITEAFF; CDR3nt: TGCGCCAGCAGCCTTGGTTTAATCACTGAAGCTTTCTTT
v_gene: TRBV6-1; abundance: NA; j_gene: TRBJ1-2; d_gene: NA; CDR3aa: CASSEVPSGNYGYTF; CDR3nt: TGTGCCAGCAGTGAAGTGCCATCCGGTAACTATGGCTACACCTTC
v_gene: TRBV27; abundance: NA; j_gene: TRBJ1-3; d_gene: TRBD1; CDR3aa: CASSRTGGYTGNTIYF; CDR3nt: TGTGCCAGCAGTAGGACAGGGGGCTACACTGGAAACACCATATATTTT
v_gene: TRBV4-3; abundance: NA; j_gene: TRBJ2-1; d_gene: NA; CDR3aa: CASSQDLGEGANEQFF; CDR3nt: TGCGCCAGCAGCCAAGATCTGGGGGAGGGGGCAAATGAGCAGTTCTTC
v_gene: TRBV18; abundance: NA; j_gene: TRBJ1-3; d_gene: NA; CDR3aa: CASSPYEQVGNTIYF; CDR3nt: TGTGCCAGCTCACCATACGAACAGGTTGGAAACACCATATATTTT